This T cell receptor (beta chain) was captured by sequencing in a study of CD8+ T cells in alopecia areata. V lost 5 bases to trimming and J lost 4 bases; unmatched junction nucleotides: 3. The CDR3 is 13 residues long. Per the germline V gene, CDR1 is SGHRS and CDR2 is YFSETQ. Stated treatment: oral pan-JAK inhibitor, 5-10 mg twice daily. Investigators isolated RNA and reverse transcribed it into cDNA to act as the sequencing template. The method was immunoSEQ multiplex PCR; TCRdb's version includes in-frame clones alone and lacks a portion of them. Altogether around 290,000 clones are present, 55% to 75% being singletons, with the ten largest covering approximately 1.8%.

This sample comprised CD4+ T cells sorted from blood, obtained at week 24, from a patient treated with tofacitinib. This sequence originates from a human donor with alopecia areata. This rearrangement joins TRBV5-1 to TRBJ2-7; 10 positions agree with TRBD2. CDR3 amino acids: CASSTSGVYEQYF. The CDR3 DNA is TGCGCCAGCAGTACTAGCGGGGTATACGAGCAGTACTTC.